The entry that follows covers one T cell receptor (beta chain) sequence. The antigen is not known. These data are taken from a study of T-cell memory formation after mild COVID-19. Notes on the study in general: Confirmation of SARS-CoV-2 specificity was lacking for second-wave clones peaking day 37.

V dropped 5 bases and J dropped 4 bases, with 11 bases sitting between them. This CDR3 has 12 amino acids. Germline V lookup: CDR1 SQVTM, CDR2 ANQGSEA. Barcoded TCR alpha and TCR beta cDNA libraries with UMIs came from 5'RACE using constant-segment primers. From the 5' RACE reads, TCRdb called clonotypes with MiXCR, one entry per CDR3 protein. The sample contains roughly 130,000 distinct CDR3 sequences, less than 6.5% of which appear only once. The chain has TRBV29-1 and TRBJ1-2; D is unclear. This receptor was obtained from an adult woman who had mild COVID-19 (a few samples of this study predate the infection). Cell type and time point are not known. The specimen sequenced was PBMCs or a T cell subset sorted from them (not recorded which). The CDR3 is CSVRTARYGYTF. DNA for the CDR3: TGCAGCGTTCGGACGGCACGCTATGGCTACACCTTC.